One T cell receptor beta chain is described in this entry. Its specificity is unknown. The sample belongs to a study of cytomegalovirus exposure and HLA in healthy donors. Whole-study context: The same platform used for the approximately 700 first-cohort repertoires was also used for the 100 to 150 validation repertoires, as a later analysis reported. General observations from the study: The investigators catalogued 150 to 200 TCR beta chains as cytomegalovirus-associated. Specificity of a few CMV-associated chains for CMV antigens was verified in vitro. Rare TCR sequences dominated, though some public TCRs recurred in many donors.

The CDR3 loop spans 16 amino acids. Germline trimming cut 2 bases from V and 5 bases from J; bases unmatched to any gene: 11. The method was immunoSEQ multiplex PCR; TCRdb's version includes in-frame clones alone and lacks a portion of them. The sample lists 150,000 to 200,000 clones; approximately 84% were seen once. The chain has TRBV5-3 and TRBJ1-1; TRBD1 agrees at 8 bases. TRBV5-3 is given ORF status, its function remaining uncertain. This clonotype was sampled from a man aged 30-40 years in good health and CMV-seropositive. Sequenced: PBMCs. The CDR3 protein is CARSFNQGACDTEAFF. The CDR3 coding sequence is TGTGCCAGAAGCTTCAACCAGGGGGCTTGCGATACTGAAGCTTTCTTT.